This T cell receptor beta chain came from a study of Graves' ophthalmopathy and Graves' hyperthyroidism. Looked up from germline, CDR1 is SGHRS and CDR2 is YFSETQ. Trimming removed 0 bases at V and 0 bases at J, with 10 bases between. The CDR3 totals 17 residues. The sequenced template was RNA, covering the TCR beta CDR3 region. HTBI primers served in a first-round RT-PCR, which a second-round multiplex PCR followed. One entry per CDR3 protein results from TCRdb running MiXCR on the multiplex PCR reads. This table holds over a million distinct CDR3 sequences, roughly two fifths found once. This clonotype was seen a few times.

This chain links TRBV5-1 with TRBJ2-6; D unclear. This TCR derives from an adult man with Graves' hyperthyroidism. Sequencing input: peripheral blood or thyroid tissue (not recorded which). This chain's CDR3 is CASSLAPPHSGANVLTF. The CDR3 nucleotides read TGCGCCAGCAGCTTGGCCCCCCCACACTCTGGGGCCAACGTCCTGACTTTC.